One sample yielded the 6 T cell receptor beta chains listed below, sequenced in a study of radiation and T cells in renal cell carcinoma. Time point meaning: blood 4 weeks post-SBRT, at nephrectomy. The treatment here: 15 Gy SBRT to primary tumor, nephrectomy 4 weeks later. Profiled with immunoSEQ multiplex PCR; TCRdb holds only in-frame clones, not every one. This sample carries approximately 80,000 clones, around 89% of them seen once, and the ten largest clones take nearly 6%. Source: blood, taken from a patient whose treatment included radiotherapy and nephrectomy. Source of these receptors: a woman in her 70s with renal cell carcinoma.

This chain connects TRBV13 to TRBJ1-2; no firm D call. Between the trimmed V and J ends, which lost 5 bases and 1 base, there was a span of 8 bases. CDR1 is PRHDT, CDR2 FYEKMQ, per germline (reference sequence). There are 13 residues in the CDR3. This chain's CDR3 is CASSTWDNYGYTF. The DNA of the CDR3 is TGTGCCAGCAGCACCTGGGATAACTATGGCTACACCTTC. Together with reference TRBV13 and TRBJ1-2, the CDR3 gives the full variable domain: AAGVIQSPRHLIKEKRETATLKCYPIPRHDTVYWYQQGPGQDPQFLISFYEKMQSDKGSIPDRFSAQQFSDYHSELNMSSLELGDSALYFCASSTWDNYGYTFGSGTRLTVV.

V usage is TRBV6-1 and J usage is TRBJ2-2, with D maybe TRBD1 (5 bases). The germline V gene has CDR1 MNHNS and CDR2 SASEGT. The CDR3 runs to 15 residues. With 6 bases removed from V and 2 bases from J, the gap between germline ends came to 13 bases. For the CDR3, the DNA is TGTGCCAGCAGAGGGGTAGGGCCCAACACCGGGGAGCTGTTTTTT. Protein product: CASRGVGPNTGELFF.

The sample holds one count of this clone. The rearrangement links TRBV5-6 to TRBJ1-5, with D tentatively TRBD1 (6 bases). Germline CDR1 reads SGHDT; CDR2 reads YYEEEE. V dropped 2 bases and J dropped 0 bases, with 15 bases sitting between them. The CDR3 sequence is 17 residues long. CDR3 residues: CASSLDRQAYSNQPQHF. For the CDR3, the DNA is TGTGCCAGCAGCTTAGATCGACAGGCCTATAGCAATCAGCCCCAGCATTTT.

Only a few counts were recorded for this clone. The chain is built from TRBV19 and TRBJ1-4; D uncertain. Per the germline V gene, CDR1 is LNHDA and CDR2 is SQIVND (reference sequence). V lost 5 bases, J lost 0 bases, and 10 bases lay in between. CDR3 length: 15 residues. Here the CDR3 reads CASSGYSATNEKLFF. The CDR3 bases are TGTGCCAGTAGTGGGTACAGTGCAACTAATGAAAAACTGTTTTTT.

The V and J genes are TRBV28 and TRBJ1-1; 9 nucleotides align to TRBD1. CDR1 and CDR2 from the germline V gene are MDHEN and SYDVKM. The CDR3 spans 17 residues. V gave up 6 bases and J gave up 3 bases; unmatched junction bases: 14. Written as DNA, the CDR3 is TGTGCCAGCAGCCTTATGGTCGGGACAGGGAGGGACACTGAAGCTTTCTTT. Translating it yields CASSLMVGTGRDTEAFF. The variable domain in full, completed from reference TRBV28 and TRBJ1-1, reads DVKVTQSSRYLVKRTGEKVFLECVQDMDHENMFWYRQDPGLGLRLIYFSYDVKMKEKGDIPEGYSVSREKKERFSLILESASTNQTSMYLCASSLMVGTGRDTEAFFGQGTRLTVV.

This sequence joins TRBV7-6 and TRBJ1-3, with 11 bases that match TRBD1. There are 16 residues in the CDR3. CDR1 SGHVS and CDR2 FNYEAQ come from the germline V gene. With V trimmed by 4 bases and J by 2 bases, 4 bases remained unmatched. The CDR3 loop reads CASSYKDRGPGNTIYF. In DNA form, the CDR3 reads TGTGCCAGCAGCTATAAGGACAGGGGGCCTGGAAACACCATATATTTT.